This section outlines one T cell receptor beta chain sequence together with its context. Its antigen is unidentified. The PCR contained 60 Vbeta and 13 Jbeta primers. Sequenced by immunoSEQ multiplex PCR; TCRdb stores in-frame clones only, minus some. In the table there are around 220,000 clones, over 60% of which are singletons. This sample was included in a study of cytomegalovirus exposure and HLA in healthy donors. Overall study results and limits: Fewer N-insertions than the roughly 670-donor mean were reportedly shown by an Asian-associated ancestry cluster in a later analysis. A later analysis, which compared TCR beta chains of equal frequency, found the HLA-associated ones more clonally expanded.

Trimming at V came to 0 bases and at J to 8 bases, leaving 7 bases not matched to a gene. This CDR3 spans 15 amino acids. Per the germline V gene, CDR1 is SGDLS and CDR2 is YYNGEE. The chain couples TRBV9 to TRBJ1-4, with 7 bases aligning to TRBD1. Input material: PBMCs. The sequence came from a man aged 35 to 55 in good health and CMV-seronegative. In DNA form, the CDR3 reads TGTGCCAGCAGCGTAGCTGAGGGGGCATGGGAAAAACTGTTTTTT. Protein: CASSVAEGAWEKLFF.